The source of this TCR beta chain is a study of blood T cell repertoires in COVID-19. Study background: The study drew acute and convalescent COVID-19 samples from the United States, Italy and Spain. PBMCs, B-cell-depleted T cells, or T cells were the source of the cDNA or gDNA that made up the material.

As originally analysed: Amplification of reference gene primers was used by the study to estimate nucleated cell counts. Sequencing was performed with immunoSEQ multiplex PCR; in TCRdb, only in-frame clones are kept and a portion is missing. The DNA was the basis for D and trimming; V, J and clone size are from that table. Among about 340,000 clones, 80% to 95% were seen once, and the ten largest hold about 18%. The length of the CDR3 is 14 residues. The ends were cut back, 10 bases at V and 1 base at J, with 17 bases in the middle. Germline V gives CDR1 MDHEN, CDR2 SYDVKM. Assignments of participants to cohorts depended upon their own reported clinical history. This clone has ten or more counts.

This clonotype was sampled from a woman younger than 45 who had recovered from COVID-19. What was sequenced was PBMCs or T cells enriched from blood (not recorded which). This sequence joins TRBV28 and TRBJ2-7; D is unresolved. For the CDR3, the DNA is TGTGCCACCCACCCCTCGCCAGGATCCTACGAGCAGTACTTC. It yields the protein CATHPSPGSYEQYF.